This TCR beta chain was captured in a study of cytomegalovirus exposure and HLA in healthy donors. Study-wide background: The same platform as the approximately 670 first-cohort repertoires was used for the roughly 130 validation repertoires, a later analysis reported.

Measured with immunoSEQ multiplex PCR; TCRdb has only the in-frame clones, and not every one. Of about 110,000 clones in the sample, roughly 88% are singletons; the top ten hold 3% to 3.5%. Points from the study as a whole: Listed as cytomegalovirus-associated were 150 or so TCR beta chains. In vitro experiments confirmed that a few CMV-associated chains were specific for CMV antigens.

The CDR3 is 15 residues long. Germline CDR1 reads ENHRY; CDR2 reads SYGVKD. The V segment lost 9 bases and the J segment 2 bases; nucleotides outside the gene matches: 12. Concerning this clone itself: Its antigen is not known.

While the first cohort had some 700 subjects, the donors belonged to the separate validation cohort of 100 to 150 subjects. The V and J genes are TRBV10-3 and TRBJ1-1; 7 bases agree with TRBD1. This TCR was sampled from a woman between 18 and 30 years old in good health and CMV-seronegative. The sample was PBMCs. As DNA, the CDR3 is TGTGCCATGAAGGCCGGGACAGAATATAACACTGAAGCTTTCTTT. It encodes CAMKAGTEYNTEAFF.